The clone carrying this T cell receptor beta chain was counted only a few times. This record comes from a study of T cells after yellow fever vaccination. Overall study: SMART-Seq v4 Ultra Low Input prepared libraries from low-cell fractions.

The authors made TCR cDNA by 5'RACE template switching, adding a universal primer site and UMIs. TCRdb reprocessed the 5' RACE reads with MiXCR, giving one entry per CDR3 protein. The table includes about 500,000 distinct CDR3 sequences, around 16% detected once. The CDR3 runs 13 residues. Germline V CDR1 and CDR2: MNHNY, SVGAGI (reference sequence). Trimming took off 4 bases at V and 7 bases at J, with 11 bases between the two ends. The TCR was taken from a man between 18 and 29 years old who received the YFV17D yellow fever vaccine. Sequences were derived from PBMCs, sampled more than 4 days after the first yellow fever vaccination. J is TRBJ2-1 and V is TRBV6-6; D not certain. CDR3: CASSSARGNEQFF. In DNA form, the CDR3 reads TGTGCCAGCAGTTCAGCACGAGGTAATGAGCAGTTCTTC.